A selection of T cell receptor beta chains follows, all from one sample in a study of cytomegalovirus exposure and HLA in healthy donors. The protocol was immunoSEQ multiplex PCR, while the TCRdb copy is restricted to in-frame clones and leaves out a portion. The profile covers about 130,000 clones, with over 70% appearing a single time and 4% taken by the ten largest. The source material was PBMCs. These receptors were taken from a woman in her 40s in good health and CMV-seronegative. The CDR3 runs from the conserved cysteine through the conserved F or W. Each record gives: V gene, J gene, CDR3 protein.

v_call: TRBV14
j_call: TRBJ2-7
cdr3_aa: CASSPALWGGLDGEQYF

v_call: TRBV5-5
j_call: TRBJ2-2
cdr3_aa: CASSPGQGAPGELFF

v_call: TRBV9
j_call: TRBJ2-5
cdr3_aa: CASSDWREPETQYF

v_call: TRBV6-1
j_call: TRBJ2-5
cdr3_aa: CASSEARRRETQYF

v_call: TRBV7-3
j_call: TRBJ1-1
cdr3_aa: CASGRGTEAFF

v_call: TRBV4-2
j_call: TRBJ2-2
cdr3_aa: CASTGGSGTGELFF

v_call: TRBV12-5
j_call: TRBJ2-7
cdr3_aa: CASGPGTFGEQYF

v_call: TRBV5-1
j_call: TRBJ1-1
cdr3_aa: CASSEPGQGTEAFF

v_call: TRBV2
j_call: TRBJ2-1
cdr3_aa: CASNRRGYNEQFF

v_call: TRBV7-9
j_call: TRBJ2-7
cdr3_aa: CASSLHSSGGSYEQYF

v_call: TRBV2
j_call: TRBJ1-1
cdr3_aa: CASRGTVNTEAFF

v_call: TRBV7-2
j_call: TRBJ2-7
cdr3_aa: CASSRGTGPYEQYF

v_call: TRBV13
j_call: TRBJ2-3
cdr3_aa: CASSPGVTSGSPDTQYF

v_call: TRBV28
j_call: TRBJ2-7
cdr3_aa: CASSLTSGPAREQYF

v_call: TRBV9
j_call: TRBJ2-7
cdr3_aa: CASSVAPGRSYEQYF

v_call: TRBV7-2
j_call: TRBJ2-7
cdr3_aa: CASSLGLALRAYEQYF

v_call: TRBV6-1
j_call: TRBJ1-2
cdr3_aa: CASSATGLGGYTF

v_call: TRBV18
j_call: TRBJ2-7
cdr3_aa: CASSSISYEQYF

v_call: TRBV4-2
j_call: TRBJ2-1
cdr3_aa: CASSHGAESSYNEQFF

v_call: TRBV19
j_call: TRBJ2-5
cdr3_aa: CASSIRTVGTSGRGETQYF

v_call: TRBV7-9
j_call: TRBJ2-6
cdr3_aa: CASSPGQGSGANVLTF

v_call: TRBV14
j_call: TRBJ1-2
cdr3_aa: CASSPLQGPTNGYTF

v_call: TRBV7-9
j_call: TRBJ2-1
cdr3_aa: CASRTSGILYNEQFF

v_call: TRBV27
j_call: TRBJ1-2
cdr3_aa: CASRRQGAGGYTF

v_call: TRBV19
j_call: TRBJ2-7
cdr3_aa: CASSRTSGSEYEQYF

v_call: TRBV7-2
j_call: TRBJ1-1
cdr3_aa: CASSTTGATEAFF

v_call: TRBV27
j_call: TRBJ1-2
cdr3_aa: CASSSQGYGYTF